This TCR beta chain was identified in a study of shared clonotypes between healthy human individuals. An assay was performed, and its level was deep. Replicate PCRs run on sorted subsets employed roughly 190 ng DNA, around 27,000 T cell genomes. Generated by immunoSEQ multiplex PCR, the TCRdb table keeps only in-frame clones and is missing some. The table records some 2 million clones, roughly 96% of them present only once. The CDR3 is 15 residues long. Trimming took 4 bases from V and 8 from J, leaving 20 bases between them. Germline assignment: CDR1 SNHLY and CDR2 FYNNEI. The sample taken for sequencing was naive CD4+ T cells sorted from blood. Noted subset: CD45RA+ positively selected. The chain has TRBV2 and TRBJ1-2; D is undetermined. This TCR came from a man aged 18-30 years in good health. In DNA, the CDR3 is TGTGCCAGCAGTGTCCTAAGGGAGGGTATAGACGGCTACACCTTC. Amino acid sequence: CASSVLREGIDGYTF.